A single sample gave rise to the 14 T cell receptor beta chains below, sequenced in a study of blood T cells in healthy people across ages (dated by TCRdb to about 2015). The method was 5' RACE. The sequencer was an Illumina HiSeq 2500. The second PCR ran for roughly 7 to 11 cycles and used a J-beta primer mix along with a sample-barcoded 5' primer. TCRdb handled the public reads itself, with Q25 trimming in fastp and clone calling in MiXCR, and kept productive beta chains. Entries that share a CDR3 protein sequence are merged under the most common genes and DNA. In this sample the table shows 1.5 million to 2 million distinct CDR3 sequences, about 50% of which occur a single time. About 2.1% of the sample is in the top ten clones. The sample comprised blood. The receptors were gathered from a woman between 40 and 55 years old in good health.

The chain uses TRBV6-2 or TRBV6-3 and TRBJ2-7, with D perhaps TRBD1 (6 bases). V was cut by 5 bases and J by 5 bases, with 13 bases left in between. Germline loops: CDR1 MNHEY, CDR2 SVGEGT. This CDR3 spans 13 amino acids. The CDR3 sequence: CASSDDGGNEQYF. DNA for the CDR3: TGTGCCAGCAGTGACGATGGGGGCAACGAGCAGTACTTC.

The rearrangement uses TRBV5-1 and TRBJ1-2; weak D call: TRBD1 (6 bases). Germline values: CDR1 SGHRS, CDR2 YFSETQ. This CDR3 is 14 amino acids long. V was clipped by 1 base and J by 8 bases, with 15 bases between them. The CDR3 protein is CASSLTSGETGYTF. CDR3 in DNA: TGCGCCAGCAGCTTGACCTCAGGGGAGACGGGCTACACCTTC.

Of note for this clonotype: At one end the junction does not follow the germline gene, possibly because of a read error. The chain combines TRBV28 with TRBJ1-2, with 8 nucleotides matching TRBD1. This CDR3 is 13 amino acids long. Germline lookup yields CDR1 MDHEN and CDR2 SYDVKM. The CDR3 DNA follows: TGCCGAACAGGGGGGGACGTCAACTATAGCTACACCTTC. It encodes CRTGGDVNYSYTF.

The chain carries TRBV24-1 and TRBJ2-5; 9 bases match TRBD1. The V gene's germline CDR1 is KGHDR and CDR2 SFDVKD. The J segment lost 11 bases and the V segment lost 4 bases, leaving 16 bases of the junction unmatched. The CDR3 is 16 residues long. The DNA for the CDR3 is TGTGCCACCAGTGACCCCCGGGACAGGGCCCCTAATGAGCAGTACTTC. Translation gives CATSDPRDRAPNEQYF.

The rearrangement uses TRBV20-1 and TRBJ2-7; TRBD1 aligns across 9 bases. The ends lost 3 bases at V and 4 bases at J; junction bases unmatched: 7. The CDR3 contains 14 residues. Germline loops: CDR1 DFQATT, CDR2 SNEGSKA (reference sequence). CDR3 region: CSASGDRVFYEQYF. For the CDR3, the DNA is TGCAGTGCTAGTGGGGACAGGGTGTTTTACGAGCAGTACTTC.

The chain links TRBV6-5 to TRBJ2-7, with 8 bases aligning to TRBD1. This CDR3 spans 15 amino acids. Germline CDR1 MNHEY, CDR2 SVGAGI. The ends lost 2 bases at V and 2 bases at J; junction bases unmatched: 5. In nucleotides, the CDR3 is TGTGCCAGCAGTTACGGGGACAGGCCGACCTACGAGCAGTACTTC. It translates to CASSYGDRPTYEQYF.

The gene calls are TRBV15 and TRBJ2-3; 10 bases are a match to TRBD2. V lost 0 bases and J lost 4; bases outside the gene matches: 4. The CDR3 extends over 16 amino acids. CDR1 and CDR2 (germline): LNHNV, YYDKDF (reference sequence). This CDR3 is CATSRDLAGEPDTQYF. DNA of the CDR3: TGTGCCACCAGCAGAGATCTAGCGGGGGAGCCAGATACGCAGTATTTT.

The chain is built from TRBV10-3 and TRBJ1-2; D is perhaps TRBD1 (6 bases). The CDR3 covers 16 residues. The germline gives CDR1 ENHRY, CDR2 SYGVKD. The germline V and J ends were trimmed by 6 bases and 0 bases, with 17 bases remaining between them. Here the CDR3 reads CAIRVGAPGANYGYTF. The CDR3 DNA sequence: TGTGCCATCAGAGTGGGGGCCCCTGGGGCTAACTATGGCTACACCTTC.

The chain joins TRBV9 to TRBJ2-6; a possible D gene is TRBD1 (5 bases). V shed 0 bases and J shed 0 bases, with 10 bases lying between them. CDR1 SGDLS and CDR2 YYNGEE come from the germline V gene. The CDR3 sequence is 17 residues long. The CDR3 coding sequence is TGTGCCAGCAGCGTAGTTGGGGCCAGCTCTGGGGCCAACGTCCTGACTTTC. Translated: CASSVVGASSGANVLTF.

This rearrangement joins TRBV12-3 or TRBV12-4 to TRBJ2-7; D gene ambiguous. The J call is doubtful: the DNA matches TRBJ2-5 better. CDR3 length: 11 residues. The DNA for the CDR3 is TGTGCCACTTCTACCAGGGAGACCCAGTACTTC. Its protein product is CATSTRETQYF.

The chain's CDR3 is CASSQEVQFNEQFF. The CDR3 DNA sequence: TGCGCCAGCAGCCAAGAAGTCCAATTCAATGAGCAGTTCTTC. This chain joins TRBV4-3 and TRBJ2-1, with unresolved D. V was cut by 0 bases and J by 6 bases, with 9 bases left in between. This CDR3 has 14 residues. Germline V lookup: CDR1 LGHNA, CDR2 YSLEER.

The CDR3 loop reads CASSLNKTSGRNEQFF. CDR3 sequence (DNA): TGTGCCAGCAGCTTAAATAAGACTAGCGGTCGCAATGAGCAGTTCTTC. The chain combines TRBV7-9 with TRBJ2-1, with 9 bases lining up with TRBD2. J lost 6 bases, V lost 2 bases, and 8 bases had no gene match. The CDR3 runs 16 residues. Germline V CDR1 and CDR2: SEHNR, FQNEAQ (reference sequence).

CDR3 coding DNA: TGTGCCAGCAGTGCGCCGGGCCCAGAAGCTTTCTTT. It specifies CASSAPGPEAFF. The J gene is TRBJ1-1, the V gene TRBV12-3 or TRBV12-4; D not certain. This CDR3 region has 12 residues. With 5 bases removed from V and 8 bases from J, the gap between germline ends came to 12 bases.

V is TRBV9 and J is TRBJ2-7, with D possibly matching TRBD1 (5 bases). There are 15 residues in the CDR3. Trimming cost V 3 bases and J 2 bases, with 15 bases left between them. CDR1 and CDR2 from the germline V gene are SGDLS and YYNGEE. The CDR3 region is CASSEDTGDTYEQYF. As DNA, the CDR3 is TGTGCCAGCAGCGAGGACACAGGCGATACCTACGAGCAGTACTTC.